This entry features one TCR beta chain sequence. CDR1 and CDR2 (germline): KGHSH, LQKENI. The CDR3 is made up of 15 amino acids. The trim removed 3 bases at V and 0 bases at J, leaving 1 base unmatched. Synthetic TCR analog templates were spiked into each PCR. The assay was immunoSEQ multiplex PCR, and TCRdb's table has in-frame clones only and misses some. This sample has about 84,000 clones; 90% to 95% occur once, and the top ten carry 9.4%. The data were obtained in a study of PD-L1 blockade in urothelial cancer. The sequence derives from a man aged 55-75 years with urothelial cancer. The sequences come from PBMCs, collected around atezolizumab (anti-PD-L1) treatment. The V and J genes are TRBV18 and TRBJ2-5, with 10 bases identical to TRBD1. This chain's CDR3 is CASSPGTGDQETQYF. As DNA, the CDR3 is TGTGCCAGCTCACCCGGGACAGGGGACCAAGAGACCCAGTACTTC.